This TCR beta chain originates from a study of blood T cells in healthy people across ages. Overall study findings and caveats: The unknown donor CMV status may have confounded expanded clonotype changes.

For the second PCR, which ran for about 6 to 11 cycles, a sample-barcoded 5' primer and a J-beta primer mix were used. TCRdb called the 5' RACE reads again in MiXCR, with one record for every CDR3 protein. The data contain under 800,000 distinct CDR3 sequences, approximately 39% of them singletons. The CDR3 runs 15 residues. J gave up 5 bases and V 5 bases, and 7 bases lay outside the gene matches. In germline, CDR1 is SGHTA, CDR2 FQGNSA. This clonotype turned up a few times. As yet, its antigen is unknown. The sequence was collected from a woman in her sixties in good health. The chain is built from TRBV7-2 and TRBJ2-5, with 11 bases matching TRBD2. The source material was blood. CDR3 region: CASSPLAGGGETQYF. For the CDR3, the DNA is TGTGCCAGCAGCCCCCTAGCGGGAGGAGGCGAGACCCAGTACTTC.